Listed here are 25 T cell receptor beta chains from one sample, sequenced in a study of metastatic and nonmetastatic thyroid tumors. Treatment of any kind had been given to no patient before thyroid surgery. With MiXCR, TCRdb called clones anew from the PCR reads. The table records about 18,000 clones, under 35% of them present only once. The sequencing sample was made of tumor tissue. The receptor source for this set is a female donor with papillary thyroid cancer or a benign thyroid nodule (not recorded which). Some clones in this sample may be carry-over from other donors' samples.

In this sample, this clone turned up a few times. The chain has TRBV6-5 and TRBJ2-7, with TRBD2 matching 10 bases. V shed 2 bases, J shed 5 bases, and the junction held 3 bases outside the gene matches. Looked up from germline, CDR1 is MNHEY and CDR2 is SVGAGI. The CDR3 is 14 residues long. The CDR3 nucleotides read TGTGCCAGCAGTTACCAGCGGGGGGGGCACGAGCAGTACTTC. It is translated as CASSYQRGGHEQYF.

The chain joins TRBV27 to TRBJ1-6; 10 bases line up with TRBD1. Germline CDR1 reads MNHEY; CDR2 reads SMNVEV (reference sequence). Trimming cost V 6 bases and J 1 base; bases outside gene matches: 3. The CDR3 has 16 amino acids. For the CDR3, the DNA is TGTGCCAGCAGGGGGGACAGGGGATCCTATAATTCACCCCTCCACTTT. This gives the protein CASRGDRGSYNSPLHF.

This clone was seen repeatedly, ten times or more. This may stem from a read error, because a much larger clone lies one nucleotide away. The identical CDR3 is also encoded by other nucleotide sequences in the sample. The V call is TRBV27, the J call TRBJ2-7, with TRBD1 matching 8 bases. This CDR3 has 15 amino acids. With V trimmed by 5 bases and J by 4 bases, 10 bases remained unmatched. Germline assignment: CDR1 MNHEY and CDR2 SMNVEV (reference sequence). The CDR3 protein is CASSLDWDRLYEQYF. CDR3 DNA sequence: TGTGCCAGCAGTCTAGACTGGGACAGGTTATACGAGCAGTACTTC.

CDR3 amino acids: CASGALPKDRTF. The CDR3 coding sequence is TGTGCCAGTGGCGCGCTACCTAAGGACAGGACCTTC. The chain couples TRBV9 to TRBJ1-2; 7 positions match TRBD1. Trimming took 8 bases from V and 14 from J; bases not matched to a gene: 15. The CDR3 has 12 residues. Germline V gene sequence: CDR1 SGDLS, CDR2 YYNGEE.

This chain joins TRBV6-1 and TRBJ2-7; D uncertain. Germline values: CDR1 MNHNS, CDR2 SASEGT. The CDR3 spans 11 residues. V lost 6 bases, J lost 3 bases, and 6 bases lay in between. The CDR3, as DNA: TGTGCCAGCAGCGCCCACTACGAGCAGTACTTC. Protein: CASSAHYEQYF.

In its sample, this clone is medium-sized (0.01 to 0.1%). This rearrangement joins TRBV12-5 to TRBJ2-3; D might be TRBD1 or TRBD2, each matching 6 bases. V was trimmed by 0 bases and J by 11 bases, leaving 24 bases between them. CDR1 LGHNT and CDR2 FRNRAP come from the germline V gene. The CDR3 has 17 amino acids. CDR3 sequence reads: CASGLVNTGAPHSGQYF. DNA for the CDR3: TGTGCTAGTGGTTTGGTAAATACGGGGGCCCCCCACAGTGGGCAGTATTTT.

This clone is categorized as medium-sized. J is TRBJ1-6 and V is TRBV6-1, with no clear D. V was trimmed by 5 bases and J by 11 bases, leaving 13 bases between them. This CDR3 has 13 residues. From germline, CDR1 is MNHNS and CDR2 SASEGT. For the CDR3, the DNA is TGTGCCAGCAGTCCCTCGGAGGATACACCCCTCCACTTT. It yields the protein CASSPSEDTPLHF.

This clone was found a few times. J is TRBJ2-7 and V is TRBV10-3; D might be TRBD1 (5 bases). Trimming cost V 4 bases and J 6 bases, with 10 bases left between them. CDR1 and CDR2 from the germline V gene are ENHRY and SYGVKD. The CDR3 consists of 12 residues. CDR3 bases: TGTGCCATCAGTGGGGGCTCGTCCGAGCAGTACTTC. As protein: CAISGGSSEQYF.

This chain connects TRBV20-1 to TRBJ1-5; possibly TRBD1 for D (5 bases). Germline CDR1 DFQATT, CDR2 SNEGSKA (reference sequence). CDR3 length: 14 residues. V was trimmed by 1 base and J by 4 bases, leaving 11 bases between them. The DNA for the CDR3 is TGCAGTGCTAGAGTGGGCAGGGTGAATCAGCCCCAGCATTTT. Its translation is CSARVGRVNQPQHF.

The chain combines TRBV5-1 with TRBJ2-2, with 7 bases matching TRBD1. Germline CDR1 reads SGHRS; CDR2 reads YFSETQ. The V segment lost 2 bases and the J segment 9 bases; nucleotides outside the gene matches: 4. The CDR3 has 13 residues. The CDR3: CASSLGTVRELFF. CDR3 DNA sequence: TGCGCCAGCAGCTTAGGGACAGTGAGGGAGCTGTTTTTT.

The chain employs TRBV7-2 and TRBJ2-1; D perhaps matches TRBD2 (6 bases). Germline CDR1 is SGHTA and CDR2 is FQGNSA. Trimming cost V 2 bases and J 8 bases, with 16 bases left between them. The CDR3 totals 15 residues. CDR3 in amino acids: CASSLPVAVSDEQFF. The CDR3 region has the DNA TGTGCCAGCAGCTTACCGGTAGCGGTATCCGATGAGCAGTTCTTC.

This clone is medium-sized. V and J are TRBV12-3 or TRBV12-4 and TRBJ1-1; D is undetermined. This CDR3 region has 15 residues. V was shortened by 3 bases and J by 1 base, with 12 bases between the two germline ends. The chain's CDR3 is CASSFSYHENTEAFF. In DNA, the CDR3 is TGTGCCAGCAGTTTTTCCTACCACGAGAACACTGAAGCTTTCTTT.

Relative to its sample, this clone is medium-sized. The chain links TRBV5-1 to TRBJ2-5; TRBD2 agrees at 11 bases. Looked up from germline, CDR1 is SGHRS and CDR2 is YFSETQ. Germline trimming cut 2 bases from V and 4 bases from J; bases unmatched to any gene: 4. CDR3 length equals 15 residues. The CDR3 DNA reads TGCGCCAGCAGCTTACTAGCGGGAGAGGGAGAGACCCAGTACTTC. Protein product: CASSLLAGEGETQYF. The entire variable domain, with the rest obtained from reference TRBV5-1 and TRBJ2-5, is as follows: KAGVTQTPRYLIKTRGQQVTLSCSPISGHRSVSWYQQTPGQGLQFLFEYFSETQRNKGNFPGRFSGRQFSNSRSEMNVSTLELGDSALYLCASSLLAGEGETQYFGPGTRLLVL.

V and J are TRBV28 and TRBJ2-7; D perhaps matches TRBD2 (6 bases). V was cut by 5 bases and J by 4 bases, with 15 bases left in between. CDR1 MDHEN and CDR2 SYDVKM come from the germline V gene. The CDR3 consists of 14 residues. As DNA, the CDR3 is TGTGCCAGCAGTGGCTGGAGGGCAACATACGAGCAGTACTTC. Its translation is CASSGWRATYEQYF.

This clone has more than one count but fewer than ten. A clone one base away is much larger, so this may be a read error. V and J are TRBV7-6 and TRBJ2-1; 10 nucleotides match TRBD2. CDR1 is SGHVS and CDR2 is FNYEAQ in the germline V gene. Trimming took 5 bases from V and 0 from J; bases not matched to a gene: 19. This CDR3 is 21 amino acids long. For the CDR3, the DNA is TGTGCCAGCAGCCTATATGAGGGACTAGCGAGACTGGGGCTCTCCTACAATGAGCAGTTCTTC. Translated, it gives CASSLYEGLARLGLSYNEQFF.

The V gene is TRBV5-1, the J gene TRBJ1-2, with D unresolved. In germline, CDR1 is SGHRS, CDR2 YFSETQ. The CDR3 sequence is 14 residues long. V lost 4 bases and J 3 bases, leaving 13 bases between the germline ends. CDR3 DNA sequence: TGCGCCAGCAGCCTTCGACAAGGGCACTATGGCTACACCTTC. Translating gives CASSLRQGHYGYTF.

As to this clone: The same CDR3 arises from other DNA sequences in this sample as well. V and J are TRBV9 and TRBJ1-2; weak D call: TRBD1 (6 bases). The CDR3 is 15 amino acids. V dropped 0 bases and J dropped 4 bases, with 13 bases sitting between them. Germline loops: CDR1 SGDLS, CDR2 YYNGEE. The CDR3 loop reads CASSVDRRGAYGYTF. As DNA, the CDR3 is TGTGCCAGCAGCGTAGACCGAAGGGGGGCCTATGGCTACACCTTC.

Points on this clone: A junction boundary mismatches the germline segment, possibly from a read error. The chain joins TRBV20-1 to TRBJ1-6; D not resolved. The CDR3 covers 13 residues. Germline lookup yields CDR1 DFQATT and CDR2 SNEGSKA (reference sequence). In DNA form, the CDR3 reads TGCAGTGCTAGAACCTCCTCGGTGGCACCCCTCGACTTT. Its translation is CSARTSSVAPLDF.

This clone came up once. The genes are TRBV30 and TRBJ2-7, with 10 bases identical to TRBD2. Germline lookup yields CDR1 GTSNPN and CDR2 SVGIG (reference sequence). This CDR3 is built from 16 residues. The V gene end was trimmed by 2 bases and the J gene end by 2 bases; junction bases not matched to a gene: 9. DNA of the CDR3: TGTGCCTGGAGTCGGCTAGCGGGAGTCAGGGCCTACGAGCAGTACTTC. As protein: CAWSRLAGVRAYEQYF.

This clone was observed once. The V gene is TRBV7-2, the J gene TRBJ1-2, with a weak D call TRBD1 (6 bases). The CDR3 totals 14 residues. Germline CDR1 is SGHTA and CDR2 is FQGNSA. V lost 5 bases, J lost 4 bases, and 14 bases lay in between. The CDR3 sequence is CASSQGQGRYGYTF. CDR3 sequence (DNA): TGTGCCAGCAGCCAGGGCCAGGGGCGCTATGGCTACACCTTC.

The genes are TRBV6-1 and TRBJ1-4; the D gene is possibly TRBD1 (6 bases). V shed 3 bases and J shed 8 bases, with 13 bases lying between them. CDR3 length: 14 residues. In germline, CDR1 is MNHNS, CDR2 SASEGT. CDR3 nucleotides: TGTGCCAGCAGTGAGACCAGGGGAAGGGAAAAACTGTTTTTT. This gives the protein CASSETRGREKLFF.

This sequence joins TRBV7-2 and TRBJ2-7, with 7 bases lining up with TRBD2. Germline V gene data show CDR1 as SGHTA and CDR2 as FQGNSA. This CDR3 is 13 amino acids long. After removal of 3 bases from V and 3 bases from J, the junction contained 2 bases not matched to a gene. The CDR3 region is CASSLRDYYEQYF. CDR3 DNA sequence: TGTGCCAGCAGCTTGCGGGACTACTACGAGCAGTACTTC.

By sample share, this clone is medium-sized. The chain employs TRBV30 and TRBJ1-2; no reliable D call. V was cut by 4 bases and J by 7 bases, with 19 bases left in between. The CDR3 runs to 14 residues. Germline V CDR1 and CDR2: GTSNPN, SVGIG (reference sequence). The CDR3 DNA follows: TGTGCCTGGACATATTCCCCCCTCGAGCGTGGCTACACCTTC. Amino acid sequence: CAWTYSPLERGYTF.

The J gene is TRBJ1-2, the V gene TRBV12-3 or TRBV12-4, with TRBD1 as a possible D gene (6 bases). The CDR3 sequence is 14 residues long. V was shortened by 3 bases and J by 8 bases, with 16 bases between the two germline ends. The CDR3 DNA reads TGTGCCAGCAGTTTTGTAGGGGGTCGAGAGGGCTACACCTTC. This codes for CASSFVGGREGYTF.

This clone came up many times. The rearrangement uses TRBV6-5 and TRBJ1-2, with 10 bases identical to TRBD1. Germline V gene lookup returns CDR1 MNHEY and CDR2 SVGAGI. The CDR3 contains 17 residues. V lost 2 bases to trimming and J lost 2 bases; unmatched junction nucleotides: 8. The CDR3 reads CASSYAGTGAGNYGYTF. The CDR3 DNA is TGTGCCAGCAGTTACGCCGGGACAGGGGCAGGAAACTATGGCTACACCTTC.